This T cell receptor (beta chain) derives from a study of Ad26.COV2.S vaccination and SARS-CoV-2 variants. Overall study: Within the COV1001 Ad26.COV2.S trial arm, the donor was enrolled. The authors gave Ad26.COV2.S intramuscularly, either once or twice 56 days apart. Notes on the study in general: An underestimation of total T cell responses may have resulted from the TCR breadth and depth analyses. Spike-specific CD8+ and CD4+ T cell responses reportedly showed substantial breadth after vaccination.

Repertoires were generated with immunoSEQ multiplex PCR, while TCRdb's copy carries only in-frame clones and drops some. The data contain 430,000 or so clones, 85% to 90% of them singletons. The CDR3 sequence is 13 residues long. Germline CDR1 and CDR2: SEHNR and FQNEAQ (reference sequence). Deletions cut 2 bases from V and 7 bases from J, with 8 bases between. A single count supports this clone. As yet, its antigen is unknown. Treatment of the sample: around 19 received Ad26.COV2.S at low or high dose, single or two shots; 5 received placebo; per-sample allocation not given. Day 63 after the first vaccine or placebo injection was the time point for sampling.

The specimen comprised peripheral blood, sampled in a trial of Ad26.COV2.S vaccine versus placebo. This chain links TRBV7-9 with TRBJ2-2; D uncertain. The sequence was collected from a person aged 18 to 59 who received the Ad26.COV2.S COVID-19 vaccine or a placebo. The CDR3 loop is CASSLKQFGELFF. The CDR3 coding sequence is TGTGCCAGCAGCTTAAAGCAGTTCGGGGAGCTGTTTTTT.